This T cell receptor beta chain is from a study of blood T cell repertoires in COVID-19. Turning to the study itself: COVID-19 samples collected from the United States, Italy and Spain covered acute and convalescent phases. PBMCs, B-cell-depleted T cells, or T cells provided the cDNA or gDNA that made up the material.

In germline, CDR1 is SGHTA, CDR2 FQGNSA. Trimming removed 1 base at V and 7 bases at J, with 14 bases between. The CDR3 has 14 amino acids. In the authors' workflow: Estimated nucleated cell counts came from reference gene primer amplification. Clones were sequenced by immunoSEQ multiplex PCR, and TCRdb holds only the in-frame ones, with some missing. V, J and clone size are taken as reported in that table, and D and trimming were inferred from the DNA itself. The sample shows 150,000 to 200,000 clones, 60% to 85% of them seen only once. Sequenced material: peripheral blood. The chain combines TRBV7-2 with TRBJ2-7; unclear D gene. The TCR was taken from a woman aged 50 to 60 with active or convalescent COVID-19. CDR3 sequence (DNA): TGTGCCAGCAGCTTAGATCTCCGACTCGGGGAGCAGTACTTC. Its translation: CASSLDLRLGEQYF.